A selection of T cell receptor beta chains follows, all from one sample in a study of cytomegalovirus exposure and HLA in healthy donors. Data came from immunoSEQ multiplex PCR; TCRdb stores just in-frame clones and leaves some out. Here the sample spans around 150,000 clones, about 85% being singletons. Sequencing was carried out using PBMCs. These receptors came from a boy aged 2 to 9 in good health and CMV-seronegative. CDR3s include the opening cysteine and the closing phenylalanine or tryptophan. The D gene is left open where the match is weak. Clone size is shown for a subset of rows, as once, few, many or a class of expanded clone.

j_call v_call clone_size d_call cdr3_length cdr3_aa cdr3_nt
TRBJ1-2 TRBV27 . . 14 CASSLDAQNYGYTF TGTGCCAGCAGTTTAGATGCACAGAACTATGGCTACACCTTC
TRBJ1-1 TRBV4-1 few . 16 CASSQGTAISNTEAFF TGCGCCAGCAGCCAAGGGACAGCAATATCGAACACTGAAGCTTTCTTT
TRBJ1-2 TRBV7-9 . TRBD1 15 CASSLGTGGPYGYTF TGTGCCAGCAGCTTAGGTACAGGGGGCCCCTATGGCTACACCTTC
TRBJ1-5 TRBV6-1 . TRBD1 15 CASRRDSNSNQPQHF TGTGCCAGCAGGCGGGACAGTAATAGCAATCAGCCCCAGCATTTT
TRBJ2-7 TRBV7-9 . . 15 CASRSPSALSYEQYF TGTGCCAGCAGATCCCCGAGCGCGCTCTCCTACGAGCAGTACTTC
TRBJ2-7 TRBV7-9 once TRBD1 14 CSSSSGTGAYEQYF TGTTCCAGCAGCTCGGGGACAGGGGCCTACGAGCAGTACTTC
TRBJ1-4 TRBV2 . TRBD1 16 CASSGEDRGTNEKLFF TGTGCCAGCAGTGGTGAAGACAGGGGCACTAATGAAAAACTGTTTTTT
TRBJ2-2 TRBV5-5 . TRBD2 17 CASSLTWASGNTGELFF TGTGCCAGCAGCTTGACATGGGCTAGCGGGAACACCGGGGAGCTGTTTTTT
TRBJ2-7 TRBV5-1 . . 14 CASSFGSGLGEQYF TGCGCCAGCAGCTTTGGCTCAGGTCTGGGCGAGCAGTACTTC
TRBJ2-7 TRBV7-2 . TRBD2 18 CASSLSSTSGGARVEQYF TGTGCCAGCAGCTTAAGTTCCACTAGCGGGGGGGCCAGAGTCGAGCAGTACTTC
TRBJ2-4 TRBV6-5 . . 15 CASSRGVAAKNIQYF TGTGCCAGCAGTCGGGGAGTAGCGGCCAAAAACATTCAGTACTTC
TRBJ2-7 TRBV9 . TRBD2 17 CASSVPSAGESSYEQYF TGTGCCAGCAGCGTACCATCAGCGGGGGAGAGCTCCTACGAGCAGTACTTC
TRBJ2-2 TRBV7-9 . TRBD2 17 CASSRLAGGTNTGELFF TGTGCCAGCAGCCGCCTAGCGGGGGGAACGAACACCGGGGAGCTGTTTTTT
TRBJ1-1 TRBV7-3 . . 13 CASSLLRGTEAFF TGTGCCAGCAGCTTACTTAGGGGCACTGAAGCTTTCTTT
TRBJ2-2 TRBV6-5 few . 14 CASSYSTLDGELFF TGTGCCAGCAGTTACTCGACTCTCGACGGGGAGCTGTTTTTT
TRBJ1-1 TRBV29-1 . TRBD1 13 CSVMGQKGTEAFF TGCAGCGTTATGGGACAGAAGGGAACTGAAGCTTTCTTT
TRBJ1-3 TRBV6-5 . . 15 CASSRMGEGENTIYF TGTGCCAGCAGCCGAATGGGGGAGGGTGAAAACACCATATATTTT
TRBJ1-4 TRBV19 . . 13 CASSTSLEEKLFF TGTGCCAGTAGTACCTCCTTGGAGGAAAAACTGTTTTTT
TRBJ1-5 TRBV15 few . 14 CATSRRTMVEPQHF TGTGCCACCAGCAGGCGTACGATGGTTGAGCCCCAGCATTTT
TRBJ2-7 TRBV5-1 . TRBD2 15 CASSLLSGTPYEQYF TGCGCCAGCAGCTTGCTCAGCGGGACGCCCTACGAGCAGTACTTC
TRBJ1-2 TRBV11-2 . TRBD1 15 CASSPTGESIYGYTF TGTGCCAGCAGCCCGACAGGGGAATCCATCTATGGCTACACCTTC
TRBJ2-2 TRBV4-1 . . 15 CASSQARAFTGELFF TGCGCCAGCAGCCAAGCCAGGGCCTTCACCGGGGAGCTGTTTTTT
TRBJ1-2 TRBV27 . . 13 CASSFRGNYGYTF TGTGCCAGCAGTTTCAGGGGTAACTATGGCTACACCTTC
TRBJ1-2 TRBV5-4 . . 14 CASSFTGRGYGYTF TGTGCCAGCAGCTTTACAGGGAGGGGCTATGGCTACACCTTC
TRBJ2-1 TRBV5-6 . . 14 CASSLGRPRNEQFF TGTGCCAGCAGCTTGGGACGCCCGCGGAATGAGCAGTTCTTC
TRBJ2-5 TRBV7-2 . TRBD2 15 CASSSGRARGGTQYF TGTGCCAGCAGTTCAGGGAGGGCCCGGGGCGGAACCCAGTACTTC
TRBJ2-7 TRBV5-1 . . 14 CASSAPSGGYEQYF TGCGCCAGCAGCGCCCCGTCCGGGGGTTACGAGCAGTACTTC
TRBJ1-2 TRBV9 . TRBD1 16 CASSAWDRSLPYGYTF TGTGCCAGCAGCGCATGGGACAGGTCACTTCCGTATGGCTACACCTTC
TRBJ1-5 TRBV6-5 . . 15 CASSPLGGGHQPQHF TGTGCCAGCAGCCCCTTAGGGGGAGGGCATCAGCCCCAGCATTTT
TRBJ2-6 TRBV28 . . 15 CASSLPLSGANVLTF TGTGCCAGCAGTTTACCTCTTTCTGGGGCCAACGTCCTGACTTTC
TRBJ1-6 TRBV10-1 . TRBD1 13 CASSAGQGVPLHF TGCGCCAGCAGTGCCGGACAGGGGGTACCCCTCCACTTT
TRBJ1-5 TRBV19 once TRBD1 16 CASSITIGTGVQPQHF TGTGCCAGTAGTATTACCATAGGGACAGGCGTTCAGCCCCAGCATTTT
TRBJ2-7 TRBV5-1 . . 15 CASSLAAATLDEQYF TGCGCCAGCAGCTTGGCAGCAGCGACTCTCGACGAGCAGTACTTC
TRBJ1-2 TRBV5-6 once . 17 CASSPAQGNRYTYGYTF TGTGCCAGCAGTCCGGCACAGGGTAATAGGTATACCTATGGCTACACCTTC
TRBJ1-4 TRBV15 . . 15 CATSRGGQKNEKLFF TGTGCCACCAGCAGAGGTGGACAGAAGAATGAAAAACTGTTTTTT